Below are 30 T cell receptor beta chains sequenced from a single sample in a study of early T cells in non-severe SARS-CoV-2 infection. TCRdb reprocessed the 5' RACE reads via MiXCR and lists one record per CDR3 protein. This table has approximately 100,000 distinct CDR3 sequences, around 15% appearing once. Sequenced input: whole blood. The receptors were gathered from an adult who was a healthcare worker with PCR-confirmed SARS-CoV-2 infection or an uninfected control (not recorded which).

This clonotype was detected ten times or more. The J gene is TRBJ2-7, the V gene TRBV5-1; D unresolved. V was shortened by 0 bases and J by 2 bases, with 6 bases between the two germline ends. Germline-derived CDR1 and CDR2 are SGHRS and YFSETQ. The CDR3 runs 13 residues. The DNA of the CDR3 is TGCGCCAGCAGCTTGGACAGCGCCTACGAGCAGTACTTC. Protein: CASSLDSAYEQYF.

There are a few counts of this clonotype. The chain is built from TRBV2 and TRBJ2-2, with 8 bases that match TRBD2. The CDR3 consists of 14 residues. Germline CDR1 is SNHLY and CDR2 is FYNNEI. J was trimmed by 3 bases and V by 7 bases; bases with no gene match: 4. The CDR3 sequence: CASNSGVDTGELFF. In DNA, the CDR3 is TGTGCCAGCAATAGCGGGGTCGACACCGGGGAGCTGTTTTTT. The full variable domain, with the rest looked up from reference TRBV2 and TRBJ2-2, is EPEVTQTPSHQVTQMGQEVILRCVPISNHLYFYWYRQILGQKVEFLVSFYNNEISEKSEIFDDQFSVERPDGSNFTLKIRSTKLEDSAMYFCASNSGVDTGELFFGEGSRLTVL.

The rearrangement joins TRBV7-8 to TRBJ2-1; D call uncertain. Trimming cost V 5 bases and J 10 bases, with 15 bases left between them. Germline V gene lookup returns CDR1 SGHVS and CDR2 FQNEAQ. This CDR3 has 13 residues. CDR3 region: CASSPSTLREQFF. The CDR3 bases are TGTGCCAGCAGCCCCTCGACCCTTCGGGAGCAGTTCTTC.

The sample holds many counts of this clonotype. The V gene is TRBV28, the J gene TRBJ2-3; D gene unclear. V was pared by 6 bases and J by 3 bases, with 22 bases between. The CDR3 contains 17 residues. Germline lookup yields CDR1 MDHEN and CDR2 SYDVKM. This CDR3 reads CASSPLRMGVGTDTQYF. The CDR3 coding sequence is TGTGCCAGCAGCCCTCTTAGGATGGGCGTTGGGACAGATACGCAGTATTTT.

This clonotype was detected only a few times. The gene calls are TRBV7-6 and TRBJ2-1; D remains ambiguous. V lost 0 bases to trimming and J lost 3 bases, with 0 bases between them. This CDR3 has 12 amino acids. From germline, CDR1 is SGHVS and CDR2 FNYEAQ. In DNA form, the CDR3 reads TGTGCCAGCAGCTTAGCCTACAATGAGCAGTTCTTC. It codes for CASSLAYNEQFF.

The sample holds a few counts of this clonotype. The V call is TRBV3-1, the J call TRBJ1-5; TRBD1 aligns across 7 bases. CDR1 is LGHDT, CDR2 YNNKEL, per germline (reference sequence). V gave up 1 base and J gave up 1 base; unmatched junction bases: 4. This CDR3 has 16 residues. CDR3 DNA sequence: TGTGCCAGCAGCCAAGCAGGGGGGATGAGCAATCAGCCCCAGCATTTT. It yields the protein CASSQAGGMSNQPQHF.

The genes are TRBV9 and TRBJ2-3; D uncertain. Germline-derived CDR1 and CDR2 are SGDLS and YYNGEE. CDR3 length: 13 amino acids. The ends were cut back, 5 bases at V and 9 bases at J, with 16 bases in the middle. The CDR3 nucleotides read TGTGCCAGCAGAGGACGAAATTTTTGGACGCAGTATTTT. Encoded protein: CASRGRNFWTQYF.

This clonotype was detected ten times or more. V gene TRBV2 combines with J gene TRBJ1-1; perhaps TRBD1 as D (5 bases). Germline CDR1 reads SNHLY; CDR2 reads FYNNEI. Trimming left V 4 bases short and J 1 base short, with 13 bases between. This CDR3 contains 15 residues. CDR3 in amino acids: CASSVLDTPNTEAFF. The CDR3 DNA is TGTGCCAGCAGTGTCTTGGACACACCGAACACTGAAGCTTTCTTT.

This chain joins TRBV19 and TRBJ2-3; D not certain. Germline CDR1 reads LNHDA; CDR2 reads SQIVND (reference sequence). With 5 bases removed from V and 0 bases from J, the gap between germline ends came to 15 bases. The CDR3 totals 16 residues. The CDR3 nucleotides are TGTGCCAGTAGTTCCCACCGTTCGTCTAGCACAGATACGCAGTATTTT. It yields the protein CASSSHRSSSTDTQYF.

This clonotype showed up many times. The rearrangement links TRBV20-1 to TRBJ1-1; 7 bases agree with TRBD1. Trimming at V came to 1 base and at J to 1 base, leaving 12 bases not matched to a gene. CDR3 length equals 17 residues. Germline assignment: CDR1 DFQATT and CDR2 SNEGSKA (reference sequence). Here the CDR3 DNA reads TGCAGTGCTAGAGGGGGGGGCACAGGGGTCGCGAACACTGAAGCTTTCTTT. Translation gives CSARGGGTGVANTEAFF.

This clonotype has only a few counts. The chain carries TRBV5-6 and TRBJ2-1; 7 bases fit TRBD1. The CDR3 spans 15 residues. Germline assignment: CDR1 SGHDT and CDR2 YYEEEE. With V trimmed by 1 base and J by 3 bases, 4 bases remained unmatched. The CDR3 nucleotides are TGTGCCAGCAGCTTGCAGGGGGTTTTCTACAATGAGCAGTTCTTC. It is translated as CASSLQGVFYNEQFF.

This clonotype turned up a few times. The V call is TRBV2, the J call TRBJ2-7, with 8 bases matching TRBD1. CDR3 length equals 14 residues. The V and J ends lost 3 bases and 6 bases, in that order; junction bases with no gene match: 7. Germline V gives CDR1 SNHLY, CDR2 FYNNEI. The CDR3 sequence: CASSDGTGGFEQYF. The CDR3 nucleotides read TGTGCCAGCAGTGATGGGACAGGCGGGTTCGAGCAGTACTTC.

The sample holds a few counts of this clonotype. DNA for the CDR3: TGTGCCAGCAGTTCCGCTGCCGGCGGTACCTACGAGCAGTACTTC. Translation gives CASSSAAGGTYEQYF. The chain employs TRBV28 and TRBJ2-7, with D unclear. The CDR3 is 15 residues long. CDR1 and CDR2 from the germline V gene are MDHEN and SYDVKM. Deletions cut 4 bases from V and 2 bases from J, with 15 bases between.

V usage is TRBV9 and J usage is TRBJ2-7; D unresolved. CDR3 length equals 14 residues. V lost 3 bases and J lost 0, with 10 bases in between. Germline values: CDR1 SGDLS, CDR2 YYNGEE. CDR3 loop: CASSGTSSSYEQYF. The CDR3 DNA sequence: TGTGCCAGCAGCGGAACTTCGAGCTCCTACGAGCAGTACTTC.

The V call is TRBV29-1, the J call TRBJ2-7; the match to TRBD1 covers 11 bases. The germline V gene encodes CDR1 SQVTM and CDR2 ANQGSEA. Trimming took 8 bases from V and 6 from J; bases not matched to a gene: 9. The CDR3 sequence is 13 residues long. The CDR3 bases are TGCAGCCCTTCCGGGACAGGGGGAAGCGAGCAGTACTTC. Translation gives CSPSGTGGSEQYF.

This chain joins TRBV21-1 and TRBJ2-7. TRBV21-1 is a recognized pseudogene. This CDR3 is built from 13 residues. CDR3 bases: TGTGCCAGCAGCGAAACCGGACCCTACGAGCAGTACTTC. Protein: CASSETGPYEQYF.

This clonotype was observed many times. The chain recombines TRBV12-3 or TRBV12-4 with TRBJ1-1; 8 bases are shared with TRBD1. The trim removed 3 bases at V and 6 bases at J, leaving 12 bases unmatched. There are 16 residues in the CDR3. CDR3 nucleotides: TGTGCCAGCAGTTTCGAAGTCTGGACAGGGCGCCCTGAAGCTTTCTTT. This translates into CASSFEVWTGRPEAFF.

This clonotype was found a few times. The chain combines TRBV7-2 with TRBJ2-2; TRBD2 aligns across 7 bases. CDR1 and CDR2 (germline): SGHTA, FQGNSA. The CDR3 length is 15 residues. The V and J ends lost 3 bases and 6 bases, in that order; junction bases with no gene match: 7. The CDR3 reads CASSFTPGGPGELFF. The CDR3 DNA reads as TGTGCCAGCAGCTTCACTCCGGGAGGCCCCGGGGAGCTGTTTTTT.

This clonotype was observed a handful of times. The chain has TRBV5-1 and TRBJ2-2; D assignment may be TRBD1 or TRBD2 (5 bases each). Trimming cost V 0 bases and J 2 bases, with 17 bases left between them. The CDR3 totals 18 residues. Germline CDR1 and CDR2: SGHRS and YFSETQ. This CDR3 reads CASSLEDFGQDNTGELFF. CDR3 coding DNA: TGCGCCAGCAGCTTGGAGGACTTCGGACAAGATAACACCGGGGAGCTGTTTTTT.

The chain joins TRBV28 to TRBJ1-5; 7 nucleotides match TRBD1. This CDR3 comprises 14 residues. The V gene end was trimmed by 4 bases and the J gene end by 5 bases; junction bases not matched to a gene: 5. The germline CDR1 and CDR2 sequences are MDHEN and SYDVKM. The DNA for the CDR3 is TGTGCCAGCAGTTCGGGACAGCTTTATCAGCCCCAGCATTTT. This codes for CASSSGQLYQPQHF.

The genes are TRBV7-2 and TRBJ2-2; D is tentatively TRBD1 or TRBD2 (6 bases each). Germline CDR1 and CDR2: SGHTA and FQGNSA. The germline V and J ends were trimmed by 1 base and 0 bases, with 9 bases remaining between them. The CDR3 spans 16 residues. CDR3 sequence reads: CASSLGGAANTGELFF. The CDR3 DNA is TGTGCCAGCAGCTTAGGGGGGGCAGCGAACACCGGGGAGCTGTTTTTT.

This clonotype occurred many times. The rearrangement uses TRBV7-6 and TRBJ2-7; D call uncertain. This CDR3 contains 12 residues. Germline V gene lookup returns CDR1 SGHVS and CDR2 FNYEAQ. V lost 3 bases and J 3 bases, leaving 6 bases between the germline ends. In DNA form, the CDR3 reads TGTGCCAGCAGCTTTATGGTCTACGAGCAGTACTTC. It yields the protein CASSFMVYEQYF.

In the case of this clonotype: One end of the junction is discordant with germline, which a read error may explain. This chain links TRBV20-1 with TRBJ2-3; tentative D call: TRBD2 (5 bases). Germline CDR1 reads DFQATT; CDR2 reads SNEGSKA (reference sequence). CDR3 length: 14 amino acids. CDR3 bases: TGCAGTGCCAGAGCGCCCGGGGGCACAGATACGCAGTATTTT. Amino acids: CSARAPGGTDTQYF.

The chain joins TRBV7-3 to TRBJ2-3; 9 positions match TRBD2. With V trimmed by 5 bases and J by 4 bases, 10 bases remained unmatched. CDR1 and CDR2 (germline): SGHTA, FQGTGA. The CDR3 has 16 amino acids. In DNA form, the CDR3 reads TGTGCCAGCAGCAGTACCGGGACTAGCTTCGCAGATACGCAGTATTTT. This gives the protein CASSSTGTSFADTQYF.

This clonotype was seen a few times. This chain joins TRBV28 and TRBJ2-3; 7 bases map to TRBD2. The V segment lost 8 bases and the J segment 2 bases; nucleotides outside the gene matches: 7. CDR3 size: 14 residues. In germline, CDR1 is MDHEN, CDR2 SYDVKM. CDR3 amino acids: CASLGLQFTDTQYF. The CDR3 DNA follows: TGTGCCAGCCTGGGACTACAATTCACAGATACGCAGTATTTT. Variable domain in full (rest from reference TRBV28 and TRBJ2-3): DVKVTQSSRYLVKRTGEKVFLECVQDMDHENMFWYRQDPGLGLRLIYFSYDVKMKEKGDIPEGYSVSREKKERFSLILESASTNQTSMYLCASLGLQFTDTQYFGPGTRLTVL.

The chain is built from TRBV6-1 and TRBJ2-3, with D unresolved. Between the trimmed V and J ends, which lost 7 bases and 0 bases, there was a span of 11 bases. The germline V gene has CDR1 MNHNS and CDR2 SASEGT. There are 14 residues in the CDR3. The CDR3 spells CASMLAASTDTQYF. The CDR3 DNA reads as TGTGCCAGCATGTTGGCGGCAAGCACAGATACGCAGTATTTT.

This clonotype appeared a few times. This chain connects TRBV20-1 to TRBJ1-6; D possibly corresponds to TRBD1 (5 bases). The V gene's germline CDR1 is DFQATT and CDR2 SNEGSKA (reference sequence). V was cut by 4 bases and J by 8 bases, with 15 bases left in between. The CDR3 extends over 14 amino acids. The CDR3, as DNA: TGCAGTGCTATGGGGCCGGAGGTTTATTCACCCCTCCACTTT. Translating gives CSAMGPEVYSPLHF.

This clonotype was picked up a small number of times. CDR3 nucleotide sequence: TGCAGCGCGGTGGGACAGGGGGCGAATCCGAACACTGAAGCTTTCTTT. Amino acids: CSAVGQGANPNTEAFF. The chain carries TRBV29-1 and TRBJ1-1; 12 bases align to TRBD1. V was pared by 7 bases and J by 1 base, with 10 bases of the junction left unmatched. The CDR3 runs to 16 residues. Germline CDR1 reads SQVTM; CDR2 reads ANQGSEA.

This clonotype was seen a few times. This CDR3 is CASSPNRASYEQYF. The CDR3 bases are TGTGCCAGCAGCCCAAACAGGGCGTCCTACGAGCAGTACTTC. The rearrangement links TRBV11-2 to TRBJ2-7; maybe TRBD1 (6 bases). The length of the CDR3 is 14 residues. The germline CDR1 and CDR2 sequences are SGHAT and FQNNGV. Trimming took off 5 bases at V and 1 base at J, with 12 bases between the two ends.

This clonotype came up many times. The chain employs TRBV6-2 or TRBV6-3 and TRBJ1-2; 7 bases are a match to TRBD1. CDR3 size: 15 residues. V was pared by 5 bases and J by 4 bases, with 10 bases of the junction left unmatched. In germline, CDR1 is MNHEY, CDR2 SVGEGT. CDR3 loop: CASSERGGIPYGYTF. The CDR3 bases are TGTGCCAGCAGTGAGAGAGGGGGCATCCCCTATGGCTACACCTTC.